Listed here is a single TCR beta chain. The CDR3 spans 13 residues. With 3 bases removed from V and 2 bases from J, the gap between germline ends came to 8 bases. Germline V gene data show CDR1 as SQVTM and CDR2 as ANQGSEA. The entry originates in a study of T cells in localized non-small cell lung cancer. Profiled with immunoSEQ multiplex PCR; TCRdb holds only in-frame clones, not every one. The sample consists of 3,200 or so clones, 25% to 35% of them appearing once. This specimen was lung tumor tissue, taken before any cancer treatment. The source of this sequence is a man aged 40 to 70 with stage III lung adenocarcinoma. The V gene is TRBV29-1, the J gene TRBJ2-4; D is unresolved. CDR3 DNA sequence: TGCAGCGTTGACGGTGCTTCCAAAAACATTCAGTACTTC. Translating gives CSVDGASKNIQYF.